Here is one TCR beta chain with its context. As yet, its antigen is unknown. With 60 Vbeta and 13 Jbeta primers, the PCR was carried out. Generated by immunoSEQ multiplex PCR, the TCRdb table keeps only in-frame clones and is missing some. Counted here are some 150,000 clones, about 79% occurring once; the ten biggest clones make up about 0.66%. The CDR3 contains 15 residues. Trimming stripped 6 bases from V and 3 bases from J, with 17 bases between. The germline V gene has CDR1 MNHEY and CDR2 SMNVEV (reference sequence). This sample was included in a study of cytomegalovirus exposure and HLA in healthy donors. Study-level findings and limits: A missense variant in DCLRE1C was later tied to TCR beta V- and J-gene trimming. As a later analysis revealed, most CMV-associated TCR beta chains appeared HLA-restricted. A list of 164 TCR beta chains associated with cytomegalovirus was given.

The sample comprised PBMCs. This clonotype originated in a male donor in good health and CMV-seronegative. The chain couples TRBV27 to TRBJ1-2, with D maybe TRBD1 (5 bases). DNA for the CDR3: TGTGCCAGCAGCTATCTCCCCGGGACTGACTATGGCTACACCTTC. Amino acid sequence: CASSYLPGTDYGYTF.